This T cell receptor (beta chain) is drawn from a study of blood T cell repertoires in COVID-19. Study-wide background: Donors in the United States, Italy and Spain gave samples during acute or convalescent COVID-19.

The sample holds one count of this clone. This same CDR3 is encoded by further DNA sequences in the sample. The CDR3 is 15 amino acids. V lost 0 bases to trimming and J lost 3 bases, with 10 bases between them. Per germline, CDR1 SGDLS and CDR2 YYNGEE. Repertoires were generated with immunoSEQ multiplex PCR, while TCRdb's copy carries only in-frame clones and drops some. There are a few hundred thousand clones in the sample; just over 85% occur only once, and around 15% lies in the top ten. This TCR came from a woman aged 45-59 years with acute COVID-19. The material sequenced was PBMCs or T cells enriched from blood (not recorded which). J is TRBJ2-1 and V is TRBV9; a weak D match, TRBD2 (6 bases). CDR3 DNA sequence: TGTGCCAGCAGCGTAGGTGCCGGGGGCTACAATGAGCAGTTCTTC. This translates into CASSVGAGGYNEQFF.